The T cell receptor (beta chain) described here comes from a study of blood T cell repertoires in COVID-19. Libraries were prepared by immunoSEQ multiplex PCR; TCRdb keeps only in-frame clonotypes and omits some of them. The sample records tens of thousands of clones, more than 75% being singletons. The CDR3 has 19 residues. Looked up from germline, CDR1 is LNHDA and CDR2 is SQIVND (reference sequence). V was trimmed by 3 bases and J by 0 bases, leaving 21 bases between them. The material sequenced was peripheral blood. This receptor was obtained from a man at least 80 years old with active or convalescent COVID-19. The chain carries TRBV19 and TRBJ2-4, with D perhaps TRBD2 (6 bases). CDR3 DNA sequence: TGTGCCAGTAGTATCCAGGAGGGGCGGACTATCCGAGCCAAAAACATTCAGTACTTC. Encoded protein: CASSIQEGRTIRAKNIQYF. Full variable domain (rest looked up from reference TRBV19 and TRBJ2-4): DGGITQSPKYLFRKEGQNVTLSCEQNLNHDAMYWYRQDPGQGLRLIYYSQIVNDFQKGDIAEGYSVSREKKESFPLTVTSAQKNPTAFYLCASSIQEGRTIRAKNIQYFGAGTRLSVL.